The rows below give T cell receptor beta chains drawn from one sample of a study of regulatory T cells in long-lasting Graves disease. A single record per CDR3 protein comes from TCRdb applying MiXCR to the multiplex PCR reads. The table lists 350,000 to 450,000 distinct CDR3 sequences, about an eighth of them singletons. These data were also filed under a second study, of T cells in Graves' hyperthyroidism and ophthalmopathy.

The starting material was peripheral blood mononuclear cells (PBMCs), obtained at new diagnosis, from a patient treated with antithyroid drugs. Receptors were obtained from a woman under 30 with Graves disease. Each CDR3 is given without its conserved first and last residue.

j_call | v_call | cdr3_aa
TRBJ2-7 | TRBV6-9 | ASSYVGGYSYEQY
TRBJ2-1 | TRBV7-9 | ASSPRSPHNEQF
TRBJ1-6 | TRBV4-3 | ASSQDRTQNSPLH
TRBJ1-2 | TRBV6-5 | ASSFGTGDYGYT
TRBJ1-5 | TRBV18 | ASSQTGGSDQPQH
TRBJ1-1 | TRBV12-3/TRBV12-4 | ASSLVYRNTEAF
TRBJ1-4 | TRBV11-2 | ASSPYAQGGNEKLF
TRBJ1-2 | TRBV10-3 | ATSRASTEPDGYT
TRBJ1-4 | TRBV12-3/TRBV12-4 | ASSPERAGEKLF
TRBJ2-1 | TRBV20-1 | SARTLGSYNEQF
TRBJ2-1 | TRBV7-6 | ASSLWGDDEQF